The 30 T cell receptor beta chains reported below all come from one sample, sequenced in a study of radiotherapy plus CTLA-4 blockade in lung cancer. The repertoire was sequenced with immunoSEQ multiplex PCR; TCRdb's copy has only in-frame clones and lacks some. Seen here are tens of thousands of clones, over 70% observed once, and the top ten hold under 5%. Material: peripheral blood, obtained from a patient treated with radiotherapy plus ipilimumab. Every receptor here comes from a human donor with non-small cell lung cancer who had a partial response to radiotherapy plus ipilimumab. Some clones in this sample may be carry-over from other donors' samples.

This chain uses TRBV27 with TRBJ2-5; 10 bases line up with TRBD2. TRBJ2-7 matches the DNA end more closely, so the J call is doubtful. CDR1 is MNHEY and CDR2 is SMNVEV in the germline V gene (reference sequence). This CDR3 region has 13 residues. DNA for the CDR3: TGTGCCAGCAAGGGGACTAGCGTTAACGAGCAGTACTTC. It yields the protein CASKGTSVNEQYF.

This rearrangement joins TRBV23-1 to TRBJ1-1; no reliable D call. TRBV23-1 is noted as an ORF with a role that remains uncertain. V was shortened by 0 bases and J by 0 bases, with 8 bases between the two germline ends. CDR3 length: 15 residues. CDR3 nucleotides: TGCGCCAGCAGTCAATCGGTCAGTCTGAACACTGAAGCTTTCTTT. This gives the protein CASSQSVSLNTEAFF.

V gene TRBV7-2 combines with J gene TRBJ2-1; 8 bases fit TRBD1. The length of the CDR3 is 16 residues. With 1 base clipped from V and 3 bases from J, the junction kept 5 bases outside the gene matches. Germline values: CDR1 SGHTA, CDR2 FQGNSA. CDR3 nucleotides: TGTGCCAGCAGCTTAGACAGGGGGAAAGTCTACAATGAGCAGTTCTTC. Protein product: CASSLDRGKVYNEQFF.

This clone has only a few counts. V gene TRBV27 combines with J gene TRBJ2-2, with TRBD1 as a possible D gene (5 bases). V gave up 2 bases and J gave up 8 bases, with 12 bases separating them. Germline V gene sequence: CDR1 MNHEY, CDR2 SMNVEV (reference sequence). This CDR3 comprises 14 residues. CDR3 coding DNA: TGTGCCAGCAGTTTAAGAGTTGCAGGGGGGGAGCTGTTTTTT. As protein: CASSLRVAGGELFF.

J is TRBJ2-2 and V is TRBV7-3; tentatively, D is TRBD2 (6 bases). CDR3 length equals 15 residues. Looked up from germline, CDR1 is SGHTA and CDR2 is FQGTGA. V shed 5 bases and J shed 2 bases, with 12 bases lying between them. Here the CDR3 DNA reads TGTGCCAGCAGCCCGGAGGGACTTAACACCGGGGAGCTGTTTTTT. It encodes CASSPEGLNTGELFF.

In this sample, this clone turned up once. The rearrangement links TRBV30 to TRBJ1-6; 7 nucleotides line up with TRBD1. The CDR3 loop spans 15 amino acids. With 3 bases clipped from V and 0 bases from J, the junction kept 2 bases outside the gene matches. Germline V gives CDR1 GTSNPN, CDR2 SVGIG (reference sequence). The CDR3: CAWRRDSSYNSPLHF. The CDR3 coding sequence is TGTGCCTGGAGACGGGACAGCTCCTATAATTCACCCCTCCACTTT.

This clone was seen more than once but under ten times. The J gene is TRBJ2-7, the V gene TRBV19; D perhaps matches TRBD2 (5 bases). V lost 8 bases and J lost 0, with 11 bases in between. There are 13 residues in the CDR3. Germline V gene data show CDR1 as LNHDA and CDR2 as SQIVND (reference sequence). The CDR3: CASQRRGSYEQYF. The DNA for the CDR3 is TGTGCCAGTCAGCGTCGGGGCTCCTACGAGCAGTACTTC.

The V call is TRBV5-1, the J call TRBJ2-2, with D perhaps TRBD1 (6 bases). Germline V gene sequence: CDR1 SGHRS, CDR2 YFSETQ. The length of the CDR3 is 17 residues. V dropped 3 bases and J dropped 4 bases, with 19 bases sitting between them. The CDR3 spells CASSSRPGQTTTGELFF. CDR3 nucleotide sequence: TGCGCCAGCAGCTCTCGTCCGGGACAAACGACCACCGGGGAGCTGTTTTTT.

The chain links TRBV7-9 to TRBJ2-6; TRBD1 agrees at 8 bases. This CDR3 contains 13 residues. V shed 6 bases, J shed 9 bases, and the junction held 4 bases outside the gene matches. The germline V gene encodes CDR1 SEHNR and CDR2 FQNEAQ (reference sequence). The CDR3 spells CASREDRVNVLTF. The CDR3 nucleotides are TGTGCCAGCAGGGAGGACAGGGTCAACGTCCTGACTTTC.

The genes are TRBV15 and TRBJ2-3, with TRBD2 matching 9 bases. Germline V gene lookup returns CDR1 LNHNV and CDR2 YYDKDF (reference sequence). This CDR3 contains 17 residues. With 1 base clipped from V and 3 bases from J, the junction kept 8 bases outside the gene matches. For the CDR3, the DNA is TGTGCCACCAGCAGAGGTGCGGGGGCGGGAGGGACAGATACGCAGTATTTT. The encoded protein is CATSRGAGAGGTDTQYF.

The V gene is TRBV4-3, the J gene TRBJ1-2, with TRBD1 as a possible D gene (5 bases). Germline V gene sequence: CDR1 LGHNA, CDR2 YSLEER. Deletions cut 6 bases from V and 4 bases from J, with 12 bases between. CDR3 length equals 13 residues. CDR3 nucleotide sequence: TGCGCCAGCAGTTCCAGGGTAGGCTATGGCTACACCTTC. As protein: CASSSRVGYGYTF.

V usage is TRBV5-1 and J usage is TRBJ2-2, with TRBD1 as a possible D gene (5 bases). In germline, CDR1 is SGHRS, CDR2 YFSETQ. V was shortened by 4 bases and J by 1 base, with 8 bases between the two germline ends. The CDR3 contains 14 residues. The CDR3 spells CASSLGQNTGELFF. CDR3 in DNA: TGCGCCAGCAGCCTCGGACAGAACACCGGGGAGCTGTTTTTT.

The CDR3: CASSLAWRNTEAFF. In DNA form, the CDR3 reads TGTGCCAGCAGTTTAGCCTGGAGGAACACTGAAGCTTTCTTT. The V gene is TRBV27, the J gene TRBJ1-1; no clear D. The CDR3 runs 14 residues. Germline-derived CDR1 and CDR2 are MNHEY and SMNVEV (reference sequence). Trimming removed 2 bases at V and 1 base at J, with 8 bases between.

The rearrangement uses TRBV19 and TRBJ2-7; D is possibly TRBD2 (6 bases). Germline V gene sequence: CDR1 LNHDA, CDR2 SQIVND (reference sequence). With 6 bases removed from V and 5 bases from J, the gap between germline ends came to 23 bases. The CDR3 contains 16 residues. CDR3 region: CASSPLHVGGRNEQYF. The CDR3 nucleotides read TGTGCCAGTAGCCCTCTCCATGTGGGGGGTCGGAACGAGCAGTACTTC.

This clone occurred a few times. This chain joins TRBV19 and TRBJ1-5; a possible D gene is TRBD1 (5 bases). CDR1 and CDR2 (germline): LNHDA, SQIVND (reference sequence). V was shortened by 8 bases and J by 3 bases, with 17 bases between the two germline ends. The CDR3 has 15 residues. The DNA of the CDR3 is TGTGCCAGTCGGTACAGACAGAACAACAATCAGCCCCAGCATTTT. Translation gives CASRYRQNNNQPQHF.

The chain has TRBV19 and TRBJ1-3; a weak D match, TRBD1 (6 bases). Trimming took off 5 bases at V and 2 bases at J, with 16 bases between the two ends. The CDR3 contains 16 residues. Germline values: CDR1 LNHDA, CDR2 SQIVND (reference sequence). The CDR3 DNA follows: TGTGCCAGTAGTGAGCTACAGGGTTCGGCTGGAAACACCATATATTTT. Translating gives CASSELQGSAGNTIYF.

The rearrangement joins TRBV28 to TRBJ1-6; D is possibly TRBD1 (6 bases). The CDR3 runs to 16 residues. Trimming took off 4 bases at V and 6 bases at J, with 16 bases between the two ends. Per the germline V gene, CDR1 is MDHEN and CDR2 is SYDVKM. CDR3 sequence reads: CASSSLRGGFNSPLHF. The CDR3 nucleotides are TGTGCCAGCAGTTCTCTTAGGGGGGGTTTTAATTCACCCCTCCACTTT.

This chain connects TRBV4-1 to TRBJ2-7, with 10 bases aligning to TRBD2. The CDR3 totals 16 residues. V trimming: 6 bases; J trimming: 0 bases; junction bases outside the gene matches: 8. CDR1 is MGHRA, CDR2 YSYEKL, per germline. CDR3: CASSLEPSGGSYEQYF. CDR3 DNA sequence: TGCGCCAGCAGTCTTGAGCCTAGCGGGGGCTCCTACGAGCAGTACTTC.

The chain is built from TRBV2 and TRBJ1-4; D unclear. Germline V gives CDR1 SNHLY, CDR2 FYNNEI. The CDR3 covers 15 residues. V was trimmed by 4 bases and J by 0 bases, leaving 9 bases between them. The CDR3 DNA sequence: TGTGCCAGCAGTGGGTCGGGTGCAACTAATGAAAAACTGTTTTTT. Protein sequence: CASSGSGATNEKLFF.

This clone was found a few times. V usage is TRBV7-9 and J usage is TRBJ2-2, with 7 bases that match TRBD1. The ends lost 6 bases at V and 7 bases at J; junction bases unmatched: 5. The CDR3 contains 13 residues. The germline V gene has CDR1 SEHNR and CDR2 FQNEAQ (reference sequence). The CDR3 reads CASRQQGIGELFF. The CDR3 DNA sequence: TGTGCCAGCAGGCAACAGGGGATCGGGGAGCTGTTTTTT.

The chain combines TRBV5-1 with TRBJ2-5; weak D call: TRBD2 (6 bases). Trimming stripped 1 base from V and 5 bases from J, with 15 bases between. In germline, CDR1 is SGHRS, CDR2 YFSETQ. This CDR3 has 15 amino acids. This CDR3 is CASSLNRGTRETQYF. The CDR3 bases are TGCGCCAGCAGCTTGAATCGGGGGACTCGGGAGACCCAGTACTTC.

This rearrangement joins TRBV27 to TRBJ2-7, with D perhaps TRBD1 (6 bases). The CDR3 runs to 13 residues. Germline V CDR1 and CDR2: MNHEY, SMNVEV (reference sequence). Trimming took 6 bases from V and 4 from J, leaving 13 bases between them. The CDR3 protein is CASRSGQNYEQYF. In DNA, the CDR3 is TGTGCCAGCAGATCAGGACAGAATTACGAGCAGTACTTC.

The rearrangement uses TRBV10-3 and TRBJ2-7; a weak D match, TRBD1 (6 bases). CDR3 length: 13 residues. The V gene's germline CDR1 is ENHRY and CDR2 SYGVKD. With 4 bases removed from V and 10 bases from J, the gap between germline ends came to 17 bases. Written as DNA, the CDR3 is TGTGCCATCAGTGGGTATGACAGGCCCATACAGTACTTC. This sequence encodes CAISGYDRPIQYF.

The V call is TRBV14, the J call TRBJ2-5; 14 bases agree with TRBD2. Germline V CDR1 and CDR2: SGHDN, FVKESK. The CDR3 extends over 17 amino acids. With V trimmed by 4 bases and J by 2 bases, 6 bases remained unmatched. The CDR3 is CASSPGTSGGSQETQYF. CDR3 nucleotide sequence: TGTGCCAGCAGCCCAGGGACTAGCGGGGGAAGTCAAGAGACCCAGTACTTC.

CDR3 nucleotide sequence: TGTGCCAGCAGCATGACAGGGGTTTTAGGGGAAAAACTGTTTTTT. This sequence encodes CASSMTGVLGEKLFF. This chain uses TRBV11-3 with TRBJ1-4; 8 bases match TRBD1. CDR3 length: 15 amino acids. J was trimmed by 8 bases and V by 5 bases; bases with no gene match: 10. The germline CDR1 and CDR2 sequences are SGHNT and YENEEA.

The V gene is TRBV28, the J gene TRBJ1-3, with D maybe TRBD1 (6 bases). Trimming stripped 4 bases from V and 0 bases from J, with 10 bases between. There are 15 residues in the CDR3. Germline assignment: CDR1 MDHEN and CDR2 SYDVKM. The CDR3, as DNA: TGTGCCAGCAGTTATAGGGGGTACTCTGGAAACACCATATATTTT. Translated, it gives CASSYRGYSGNTIYF.

The chain carries TRBV2 and TRBJ1-2; possible D gene TRBD1, 6 bases. The CDR3 spans 14 residues. CDR1 and CDR2 (germline): SNHLY, FYNNEI. V dropped 8 bases and J dropped 3 bases, with 16 bases sitting between them. CDR3 in amino acids: CASRPQGLYYGYTF. CDR3 DNA: TGTGCCAGCCGACCCCAGGGGTTGTACTATGGCTACACCTTC.

The chain combines TRBV7-8 with TRBJ2-7, with D maybe TRBD1 (5 bases). Germline V CDR1 and CDR2: SGHVS, FQNEAQ. Trimming left V 7 bases short and J 9 bases short, with 22 bases between. The CDR3 totals 14 residues. The CDR3 DNA reads TGTGCCAGCACCCCGGCCAGGGTAGTACCCACGCAGTACTTC. This translates into CASTPARVVPTQYF. Combining the CDR3 with reference TRBV7-8 and TRBJ2-7 gives the whole variable domain GAGVSQSPRYKVAKRGQDVALRCDPISGHVSLFWYQQALGQGPEFLTYFQNEAQLDKSGLPSDRFFAERPEGSVSTLKIQRTQQEDSAVYLCASTPARVVPTQYFGPGTRLTVT.

The CDR3 here is CAISETSGGASTDTQYF. The DNA of the CDR3 is TGTGCCATCAGTGAGACTAGCGGGGGGGCCTCGACAGATACGCAGTATTTT. V and J are TRBV10-3 and TRBJ2-3; TRBD2 agrees at 13 bases. This CDR3 contains 17 residues. The trim removed 2 bases at V and 3 bases at J, leaving 5 bases unmatched. Germline V gene data show CDR1 as ENHRY and CDR2 as SYGVKD.

This clone was detected only a few times. The V and J genes are TRBV28 and TRBJ1-4, with D perhaps TRBD1 (5 bases). This CDR3 has 15 residues. The V end was cut by 5 bases, the J end by 1 base, with 11 bases between. Germline V gene lookup returns CDR1 MDHEN and CDR2 SYDVKM. The CDR3 DNA follows: TGTGCCAGCAGTGGGCCGGGGGGAACTAATGAAAAACTGTTTTTT. Translating gives CASSGPGGTNEKLFF.